This TCR beta chain came from a study of OX40 agonist ivuxolimab in advanced cancers. Assay: immunoSEQ multiplex PCR; the TCRdb copy retains only in-frame clones and omits some. The table includes tens of thousands of clones, more than 85% detected once. The CDR3 loop spans 16 amino acids. The trim removed 2 bases at V and 2 bases at J, leaving 6 bases unmatched. Germline values: CDR1 SGHNT, CDR2 YYREEE (reference sequence). Sequencing used CD4+ or CD8+ T cells sorted from blood, obtained in a trial of the OX40 agonist ivuxolimab. The sequence was obtained from an adult with an advanced solid tumor such as melanoma, head and neck, liver or kidney cancer. The chain combines TRBV5-4 with TRBJ2-1, with 8 bases that match TRBD1. CDR3 sequence reads: CASSFPGTGPYNEQFF. The CDR3 DNA reads TGTGCCAGCAGCTTCCCCGGGACAGGACCCTACAATGAGCAGTTCTTC.